This TCR beta chain is drawn from a study of shared clonotypes between healthy human individuals. Profiled with immunoSEQ multiplex PCR; TCRdb holds only in-frame clones, not every one. The sample yields hundreds of thousands of clones, around 81% seen once. Germline V gene sequence: CDR1 SNHLY, CDR2 FYNNEI. CDR3 length: 13 amino acids. With V trimmed by 8 bases and J by 7 bases, 10 bases remained unmatched. Sequencing was carried out using PBMCs. The TCR was taken from a woman aged 40-49 years in good health. Some clones in this sample may be carry-over from other donors' samples. The chain recombines TRBV2 with TRBJ2-7; 8 bases line up with TRBD2. In DNA form, the CDR3 reads TGTGCCAGCTCGGGGACCGGGAGGGTAGAGCAGTACTTC. It yields the protein CASSGTGRVEQYF.